The next 11 T cell receptor beta chains were all read from a single sample in a study of cytomegalovirus exposure and HLA in healthy donors. This PCR relied on a set of 60 Vbeta primers and 13 Jbeta primers. Sequenced by immunoSEQ multiplex PCR; TCRdb stores in-frame clones only, minus some. The data show some 200,000 clones, roughly 80% seen once. The sequenced material came from PBMCs. The receptors come from a woman younger than 35 in good health and CMV-seronegative.

The chain has TRBV5-6 and TRBJ2-5, with 8 positions matching TRBD1. V shed 4 bases, J shed 2 bases, and the junction held 10 bases outside the gene matches. CDR1 and CDR2 from the germline V gene are SGHDT and YYEEEE. This CDR3 has 16 amino acids. The CDR3 is CASSLLGQGGQETQYF. Written as DNA, the CDR3 is TGTGCCAGCAGCCTCCTCGGACAGGGTGGGCAAGAGACCCAGTACTTC.

The J gene is TRBJ2-7, the V gene TRBV19; 8 nucleotides match TRBD2. The CDR3 has 13 residues. Germline CDR1 LNHDA, CDR2 SQIVND (reference sequence). The V and J ends lost 3 bases and 2 bases, in that order; junction bases with no gene match: 0. The CDR3 spells CASSMREAYEQYF. In DNA form, the CDR3 reads TGTGCCAGTAGTATGCGGGAGGCCTACGAGCAGTACTTC.

V and J are TRBV11-2 and TRBJ2-1; tentatively, D is TRBD2 (5 bases). Trimming removed 4 bases from V and 5 bases from J, with 15 bases in between. The CDR3 has 15 amino acids. Germline V gene data show CDR1 as SGHAT and CDR2 as FQNNGV. The DNA for the CDR3 is TGTGCCAGCAGCTACCTACGGGGTATCCACAATGAGCAGTTCTTC. It is translated as CASSYLRGIHNEQFF.

The chain has TRBV7-2 and TRBJ2-3; D gene unclear. CDR3 length: 13 amino acids. CDR1 is SGHTA, CDR2 FQGNSA, per germline. V lost 5 bases to trimming and J lost 11 bases, with 17 bases between them. The CDR3 is CASSVQTDMEQYF. The CDR3 DNA sequence: TGTGCCAGCAGCGTACAGACCGATATGGAGCAGTATTTT.

The DNA for the CDR3 is TGTGCCAGCAGCCCTCCCGACAATGAGCAGTTCTTC. Protein sequence: CASSPPDNEQFF. The V gene is TRBV9, the J gene TRBJ2-1; D not resolved. Germline V CDR1 and CDR2: SGDLS, YYNGEE. CDR3 length equals 12 residues. V dropped 4 bases and J dropped 5 bases, with 7 bases sitting between them.

CDR3 DNA sequence: TGTGCCAGCAGCCAAACTAGCGGGAGGGGCACAGATACGCAGTATTTT. It yields the protein CASSQTSGRGTDTQYF. The V gene is TRBV7-2, the J gene TRBJ2-3; 13 bases are a match to TRBD2. Germline CDR1 reads SGHTA; CDR2 reads FQGNSA. CDR3 length: 16 amino acids. The V and J ends lost 5 bases and 1 base, in that order; junction bases with no gene match: 3.

The chain employs TRBV7-9 and TRBJ1-2; 7 bases map to TRBD1. The CDR3 is 16 residues long. Trimming removed 4 bases from V and 8 bases from J; junction bases left unmatched: 16. CDR1 and CDR2 (germline): SEHNR, FQNEAQ (reference sequence). The CDR3 DNA reads TGTGCCAGCAGCTCGACCTCTCCGACAGGGACCAGGGGCTACACCTTC. This translates into CASSSTSPTGTRGYTF. Together with reference TRBV7-9 and TRBJ1-2, the CDR3 gives the full variable domain: DTGVSQNPRHKITKRGQNVTFRCDPISEHNRLYWYRQTLGQGPEFLTYFQNEAQLEKSRLLSDRFSAERPKGSFSTLEIQRTEQGDSAMYLCASSSTSPTGTRGYTFGSGTRLTVV.

The J gene is TRBJ2-5, the V gene TRBV19; 8 bases agree with TRBD1. The ends lost 5 bases at V and 3 bases at J; junction bases unmatched: 2. The CDR3 consists of 13 residues. Germline lookup yields CDR1 LNHDA and CDR2 SQIVND (reference sequence). The CDR3 protein is CASSADREETQYF. Written as DNA, the CDR3 is TGTGCCAGTAGTGCGGACAGGGAAGAGACCCAGTACTTC.

The chain uses TRBV30 and TRBJ2-5, with TRBD2 identical over 11 bases. The CDR3 runs 14 residues. In germline, CDR1 is GTSNPN, CDR2 SVGIG (reference sequence). Losses at the gene ends were 3 bases for V and 2 bases for J; bases not matched to a gene: 2. The CDR3 sequence is CAWRLAGEQETQYF. CDR3 DNA sequence: TGTGCCTGGAGACTAGCGGGAGAGCAAGAGACCCAGTACTTC. The full variable domain, rest sourced from reference TRBV30 and TRBJ2-5, is SQTIHQWPATLVQPVGSPLSLECTVEGTSNPNLYWYRQAAGRGLQLLFYSVGIGQISSEVPQNLSASRPQDRQFILSSKKLLLSDSGFYLCAWRLAGEQETQYFGPGTRLLVL.

This clone came up once. For the CDR3, the DNA is TGTGCCAGCAGCTTAGGGACAGAAGCTTTCTTT. Its translation: CASSLGTEAFF. The chain recombines TRBV13 with TRBJ1-1; D unclear. The V end was cut by 0 bases, the J end by 8 bases, with 4 bases between. The CDR3 is made up of 11 amino acids. Per the germline V gene, CDR1 is PRHDT and CDR2 is FYEKMQ (reference sequence).

This clone appeared once. The V and J genes are TRBV7-2 and TRBJ2-5; 10 positions match TRBD2. Trimming took 4 bases from V and 0 from J; bases not matched to a gene: 2. CDR1 SGHTA and CDR2 FQGNSA come from the germline V gene. The CDR3 totals 15 residues. The CDR3 here is CASSSLAGDQETQYF. In DNA, the CDR3 is TGTGCCAGCAGCTCCCTAGCGGGAGACCAAGAGACCCAGTACTTC.